The 25 T cell receptor beta chains reported below all come from one sample, sequenced in a study of neurological immune-mediated disorders. TCRdb called the 5' RACE reads again in MiXCR, with one record for every CDR3 protein. In the table there are around 130,000 distinct CDR3 sequences, more than 2.5% of which are singletons. Sequences were obtained from PBMCs. The receptors shown here come from a woman between 25 and 40 years old with multiple sclerosis.

This clonotype was detected ten times or more. The chain carries TRBV27 and TRBJ2-3; unclear D gene. CDR3 length: 14 residues. V lost 6 bases and J 1 base, leaving 11 bases between the germline ends. The germline V gene encodes CDR1 MNHEY and CDR2 SMNVEV (reference sequence). CDR3 protein: CASSPSVGTDTQYF. The CDR3 bases are TGTGCCAGCAGCCCCTCAGTTGGCACAGATACGCAGTATTTT.

This clonotype showed up many times. This chain's CDR3 is CASSRGTSRSSTDTQYF. CDR3 coding DNA: TGTGCCAGCAGCCGCGGGACTAGCCGATCTAGCACAGATACGCAGTATTTT. The chain joins TRBV14 to TRBJ2-3; 9 nucleotides match TRBD2. This CDR3 has 17 residues. Trimming removed 4 bases from V and 0 bases from J; junction bases left unmatched: 8. The germline CDR1 and CDR2 sequences are SGHDN and FVKESK.

This clonotype was seen ten or more times. V and J are TRBV5-8 and TRBJ1-6, with D tentatively TRBD1 (5 bases). The germline V gene encodes CDR1 SGHTS and CDR2 YDEGEE. Trimming stripped 4 bases from V and 1 base from J, with 21 bases between. The CDR3 consists of 19 residues. The CDR3 is CASSLDPGADGSYNSPLHF. As DNA, the CDR3 is TGTGCCAGCAGCCTGGATCCCGGGGCCGACGGATCCTATAATTCACCCCTCCACTTT.

This clonotype was counted ten times or more. This chain uses TRBV20-1 with TRBJ2-3, with D uncertain. V lost 1 base, J lost 6 bases, and 11 bases lay in between. Germline V lookup: CDR1 DFQATT, CDR2 SNEGSKA (reference sequence). The length of the CDR3 is 13 residues. Here the CDR3 reads CSARGGTSDTQYF. The CDR3 DNA reads TGCAGTGCTAGAGGGGGAACTTCGGATACGCAGTATTTT.

This clonotype occurred many times. The rearrangement joins TRBV6-5 to TRBJ2-5, with 10 bases aligning to TRBD2. After removal of 1 base from V and 3 bases from J, the junction contained 2 bases not matched to a gene. Germline values: CDR1 MNHEY, CDR2 SVGAGI. The CDR3 length is 15 residues. The CDR3 spells CASSYFGLAEETQYF. Here the CDR3 DNA reads TGTGCCAGCAGTTACTTCGGACTAGCGGAAGAGACCCAGTACTTC.

The rearrangement joins TRBV4-1 to TRBJ1-1; a weak D match, TRBD1 (5 bases). This CDR3 comprises 16 residues. Germline-derived CDR1 and CDR2 are MGHRA and YSYEKL. Deletions cut 3 bases from V and 0 bases from J, with 14 bases between. The CDR3 sequence is CASSHWGLRVNTEAFF. In DNA form, the CDR3 reads TGCGCCAGCAGCCACTGGGGCCTGCGGGTGAACACTGAAGCTTTCTTT.

Many counts were recorded for this clonotype. The chain uses TRBV5-1 and TRBJ2-5; D remains ambiguous. This CDR3 comprises 16 residues. V lost 4 bases to trimming and J lost 1 base, with 17 bases between them. CDR1 is SGHRS and CDR2 is YFSETQ in the germline V gene. CDR3 sequence reads: CASSPELTRSQETQYF. CDR3 DNA: TGCGCCAGCAGCCCCGAGTTGACAAGAAGCCAAGAGACCCAGTACTTC. Full variable domain (remainder filled in from reference TRBV5-1 and TRBJ2-5): KAGVTQTPRYLIKTRGQQVTLSCSPISGHRSVSWYQQTPGQGLQFLFEYFSETQRNKGNFPGRFSGRQFSNSRSEMNVSTLELGDSALYLCASSPELTRSQETQYFGPGTRLLVL.

This clonotype was picked up a small number of times. A much larger clone lies a single base off, so this may be a read error. The chain carries TRBV20-1 and TRBJ1-2; D is perhaps TRBD1 (5 bases). With 3 bases removed from V and 1 base from J, the gap between germline ends came to 15 bases. This CDR3 is 15 amino acids long. The V gene's germline CDR1 is DFQATT and CDR2 SNEGSKA (reference sequence). The CDR3 spells CSASHRLGVNYGYTF. For the CDR3, the DNA is TGCAGTGCTAGTCATCGGCTAGGGGTTAACTATGGCTACACCTTC.

The chain joins TRBV14 to TRBJ2-3; TRBD2 might be the D (6 bases). Per germline, CDR1 SGHDN and CDR2 FVKESK. This CDR3 contains 15 residues. Deletions cut 2 bases from V and 2 bases from J, with 11 bases between. The CDR3 loop reads CASSQSIAATDTQYF. CDR3 DNA: TGTGCCAGCAGCCAATCAATAGCGGCCACAGATACGCAGTATTTT. Full variable domain (missing parts from reference TRBV14 and TRBJ2-3): EAGVTQFPSHSVIEKGQTVTLRCDPISGHDNLYWYRRVMGKEIKFLLHFVKESKQDESGMPNNRFLAERTGGTYSTLKVQPAELEDSGVYFCASSQSIAATDTQYFGPGTRLTVL.

The chain carries TRBV20-1 and TRBJ1-3; tentatively, D is TRBD1 (5 bases). V was clipped by 7 bases and J by 5 bases, with 15 bases between them. The CDR3 is made up of 13 amino acids. The germline gives CDR1 DFQATT, CDR2 SNEGSKA (reference sequence). The CDR3 loop reads CSDSEGARNTIYF. CDR3 in DNA: TGCAGTGATAGCGAAGGGGCCCGAAACACCATATATTTT.

This clonotype was observed many times. This chain uses TRBV27 with TRBJ1-4; TRBD1 matches at 10 bases. J gave up 7 bases and V 5 bases, and 7 bases lay outside the gene matches. This CDR3 spans 15 amino acids. Germline lookup yields CDR1 MNHEY and CDR2 SMNVEV (reference sequence). The CDR3 sequence: CASSPWTGGGEKLFF. For the CDR3, the DNA is TGTGCCAGCAGTCCGTGGACAGGGGGAGGTGAAAAACTGTTTTTT.

This clonotype was recorded at least ten times. The rearrangement uses TRBV29-1 and TRBJ2-2; D is undetermined. V was pared by 5 bases and J by 0 bases, with 7 bases between. CDR1 and CDR2 (germline): SQVTM, ANQGSEA. The CDR3 extends over 13 amino acids. CDR3 residues: CSVRQANTGELFF. The CDR3 DNA sequence: TGCAGCGTTCGACAAGCGAACACCGGGGAGCTGTTTTTT.

This clonotype was counted at least ten times. The CDR3 region has the DNA TGTGCCACGGGTGAGACTAACACTGAAGCTTTCTTT. It yields the protein CATGETNTEAFF. This chain joins TRBV6-1 and TRBJ1-1; the D is unclear. Trimming stripped 10 bases from V and 2 bases from J, with 11 bases between. Germline V CDR1 and CDR2: MNHNS, SASEGT. The CDR3 covers 12 residues.

Ten or more counts support this clonotype. V and J are TRBV20-1 and TRBJ1-2, with a possible D match to TRBD1 (5 bases). V was shortened by 6 bases and J by 6 bases, with 14 bases between the two germline ends. The germline V gene encodes CDR1 DFQATT and CDR2 SNEGSKA (reference sequence). CDR3 size: 12 residues. In DNA, the CDR3 is TGCAGTGCCCCATGGGGAGGGGATGGCTACACCTTC. Encoded protein: CSAPWGGDGYTF.

In this sample, this clonotype turned up many times. CDR3: CAIKQDPNTGELFF. CDR3 sequence (DNA): TGTGCCATCAAACAGGATCCGAACACCGGGGAGCTGTTTTTT. The rearrangement uses TRBV10-3 and TRBJ2-2, with D possibly TRBD1 on 5 matching bases. From germline, CDR1 is ENHRY and CDR2 SYGVKD. V was pared by 7 bases and J by 0 bases, with 9 bases between. The CDR3 is 14 residues long.

Many counts were recorded for this clonotype. CDR3 amino acids: CSARDLEGAGELFF. The CDR3 DNA reads as TGCAGTGCTAGAGATCTCGAGGGGGCCGGGGAGCTGTTTTTT. J is TRBJ2-2 and V is TRBV20-1, with D possibly matching TRBD1 (6 bases). Germline CDR1 reads DFQATT; CDR2 reads SNEGSKA (reference sequence). V was clipped by 0 bases and J by 6 bases, with 11 bases between them. This CDR3 comprises 14 residues.

Ten or more counts support this clonotype. The V call is TRBV14, the J call TRBJ2-1; D gene unclear. This CDR3 comprises 15 residues. Trimming cost V 1 base and J 4 bases, with 11 bases left between them. Germline values: CDR1 SGHDN, CDR2 FVKESK. DNA of the CDR3: TGTGCCAGCAGCCAAGCGAGCGACCCGTACAATGAGCAGTTCTTC. Its protein product is CASSQASDPYNEQFF.

This clonotype was seen many times. The chain has TRBV12-3 or TRBV12-4 and TRBJ2-7; no definite D call. Between the trimmed V and J ends, which lost 0 bases and 6 bases, there was a span of 9 bases. The CDR3 is 13 amino acids. CDR3 nucleotide sequence: TGTGCCAGCAGTTTAGCCCGGTCGGTCGAGCAGTACTTC. Translation gives CASSLARSVEQYF.

This clonotype occurred many times. The V call is TRBV7-9, the J call TRBJ2-2; TRBD2 might be the D (6 bases). Germline assignment: CDR1 SEHNR and CDR2 FQNEAQ (reference sequence). V was clipped by 5 bases and J by 6 bases, with 25 bases between them. This CDR3 has 18 residues. Here the CDR3 DNA reads TGTGCCAGCAGCCGACCATCGCGGGGACTGAGGTCGGCCGGGGAGCTGTTTTTT. This codes for CASSRPSRGLRSAGELFF.

This clonotype was recorded many times. CDR3 DNA: TGTGCCAGCAGTTTTGGCCCCTCCTACGAGCAGTACTTC. It codes for CASSFGPSYEQYF. The chain has TRBV27 and TRBJ2-7, with D unclear. The V gene's germline CDR1 is MNHEY and CDR2 SMNVEV (reference sequence). The CDR3 consists of 13 residues. Trimming removed 3 bases from V and 0 bases from J, with 6 bases in between.

Ten or more counts support this clonotype. The CDR3 loop reads CSVEKGAYEQYF. CDR3 nucleotide sequence: TGCAGCGTTGAAAAGGGGGCCTACGAGCAGTACTTC. This chain uses TRBV29-1 with TRBJ2-7; a possible D gene is TRBD1 (6 bases). The V end was cut by 2 bases, the J end by 2 bases, with 7 bases between. The length of the CDR3 is 12 residues. Germline V lookup: CDR1 SQVTM, CDR2 ANQGSEA.

This clonotype has at least ten counts. The chain joins TRBV20-1 to TRBJ2-4; D is possibly TRBD1 (6 bases). This CDR3 is built from 15 residues. Germline CDR1 is DFQATT and CDR2 is SNEGSKA (reference sequence). The CDR3 here is CSAATRTDRENIQYF. The CDR3 region has the DNA TGCAGCGCTGCTACGAGGACGGACAGAGAAAACATTCAGTACTTC.

In this sample, this clonotype turned up many times. The V and J genes are TRBV21-1 and TRBJ2-2; the table names TRBD1, a call not compared with the DNA. TRBV21-1 is termed a pseudogene. CDR3 length: 16 amino acids. CDR3 sequence: CASSKRDRGLTGELFF. The CDR3 DNA reads as TGTGCCAGCAGCAAGCGGGACAGGGGACTCACCGGGGAGCTGTTTTTT.

The sample holds many counts of this clonotype. J is TRBJ2-2 and V is TRBV6-6; D possibly corresponds to TRBD2 (5 bases). This CDR3 is 14 amino acids long. The germline V gene has CDR1 MNHNY and CDR2 SVGAGI (reference sequence). V dropped 3 bases and J dropped 6 bases, with 11 bases sitting between them. The CDR3 here is CASSYWTGAGELFF. In nucleotides, the CDR3 is TGTGCCAGCAGTTATTGGACTGGCGCCGGGGAGCTGTTTTTT.

This clonotype was detected only a few times. This sequence joins TRBV7-8 and TRBJ2-3; D remains unclear. The ends were cut back, 5 bases at V and 6 bases at J, with 12 bases in the middle. Per the germline V gene, CDR1 is SGHVS and CDR2 is FQNEAQ. The CDR3 consists of 13 residues. CDR3 bases: TGTGCCAGCAGCCCACCCTCTGAGGATACGCAGTATTTT. Translated, it gives CASSPPSEDTQYF.